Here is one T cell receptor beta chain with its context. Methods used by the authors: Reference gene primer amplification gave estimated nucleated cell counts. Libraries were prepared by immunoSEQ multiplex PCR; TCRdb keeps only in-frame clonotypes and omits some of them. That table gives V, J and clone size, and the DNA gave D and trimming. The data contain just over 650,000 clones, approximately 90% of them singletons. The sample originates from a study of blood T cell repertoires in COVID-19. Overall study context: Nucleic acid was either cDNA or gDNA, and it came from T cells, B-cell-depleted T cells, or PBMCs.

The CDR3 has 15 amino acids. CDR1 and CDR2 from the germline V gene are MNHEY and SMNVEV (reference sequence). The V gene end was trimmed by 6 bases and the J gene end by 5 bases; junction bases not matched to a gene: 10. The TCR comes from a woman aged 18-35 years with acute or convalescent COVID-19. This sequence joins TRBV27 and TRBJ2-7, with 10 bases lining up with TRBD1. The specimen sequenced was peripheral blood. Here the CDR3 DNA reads TGTGCCAGCAGGATTCGACAGGGGGCGCCAAACGAGCAGTACTTC. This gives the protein CASRIRQGAPNEQYF.